The rows below give T cell receptor beta chains drawn from one sample of a study of T-cell reconstitution after alpha-beta-depleted transplantation in children. In TCRdb, the PCR reads were re-called with MiXCR into one record per CDR3 protein. This table has about 350,000 distinct CDR3 sequences, more than 10% appearing once. Sequenced material: PBMCs, taken from the stem cell graft. The receptor set was obtained from a human donor who donated a stem cell graft to a child with Fanconi anemia. Both conserved end residues are part of each CDR3. D genes are given only for firm matches. The size entry is marked missing in some rows and otherwise reads once, few, many or a size class.

V gene: TRBV30; J gene: TRBJ2-7; clone size: many; D gene: NA; CDR3 protein: CAWSSPTYEQYF; CDR3 DNA: TGTGCCTGGAGTTCCCCGACCTACGAGCAGTACTTC
V gene: TRBV6-2/TRBV6-3; J gene: TRBJ2-7; clone size: many; D gene: TRBD2; CDR3 protein: CASSYSKLAGTFEQYF; CDR3 DNA: TGTGCCAGCAGTTACTCGAAACTAGCGGGGACTTTCGAGCAGTACTTC
V gene: TRBV30; J gene: TRBJ2-3; clone size: NA; D gene: TRBD2; CDR3 protein: CAWSAGGYSTDTQYF; CDR3 DNA: TGTGCCTGGAGCGCGGGGGGGTACAGCACAGATACGCAGTATTTT
V gene: TRBV7-2; J gene: TRBJ1-2; clone size: few; D gene: NA; CDR3 protein: CASRTDRTNYGYTF; CDR3 DNA: TGTGCCAGCAGAACGGACAGAACTAACTATGGCTACACCTTC
V gene: TRBV6-1; J gene: TRBJ1-4; clone size: NA; D gene: NA; CDR3 protein: CASRDLNEKLFF; CDR3 DNA: TGTGCCAGCAGGGACTTGAATGAAAAACTGTTTTTT
V gene: TRBV7-8; J gene: TRBJ1-2; clone size: few; D gene: NA; CDR3 protein: CASSRPGDGYGYTF; CDR3 DNA: TGTGCCAGCAGCCGTCCAGGGGATGGCTATGGCTACACCTTC
V gene: TRBV7-6; J gene: TRBJ2-4; clone size: many; D gene: NA; CDR3 protein: CASSSLQGGDIQYF; CDR3 DNA: TGTGCCAGCAGCTCCCTTCAGGGGGGGGACATTCAGTACTTC
V gene: TRBV11-3; J gene: TRBJ2-2; clone size: many; D gene: TRBD2; CDR3 protein: CASSFHTSGRELFF; CDR3 DNA: TGTGCCAGCAGCTTTCATACTAGCGGCCGGGAGCTGTTTTTT
V gene: TRBV12-3/TRBV12-4; J gene: TRBJ2-1; clone size: NA; D gene: NA; CDR3 protein: CASSLDQGLNEQFF; CDR3 DNA: TGTGCCAGCAGTTTAGATCAGGGACTCAATGAGCAGTTCTTC
V gene: TRBV7-9; J gene: TRBJ1-1; clone size: NA; D gene: NA; CDR3 protein: CAGEIDGGSQAFF; CDR3 DNA: TGTGCCGGGGAAATCGACGGTGGAAGCCAAGCTTTCTTT
V gene: TRBV27; J gene: TRBJ1-2; clone size: many; D gene: NA; CDR3 protein: CASSLTVPYWGGYTF; CDR3 DNA: TGTGCCAGCAGTTTAACGGTTCCATACTGGGGTGGCTACACCTTC
V gene: TRBV5-1; J gene: TRBJ2-2; clone size: NA; D gene: NA; CDR3 protein: CASTLDRLTGELFF; CDR3 DNA: TGCGCCAGCACTCTAGACAGGCTCACCGGGGAGCTGTTTTTT
V gene: TRBV7-6; J gene: TRBJ1-5; clone size: NA; D gene: TRBD1; CDR3 protein: CASSLDRGVNQPQHF; CDR3 DNA: TGTGCCAGCAGCTTAGACAGGGGGGTGAATCAGCCCCAGCATTTT
V gene: TRBV25-1; J gene: TRBJ1-6; clone size: NA; D gene: NA; CDR3 protein: CASNYRVNSPLHF; CDR3 DNA: TGTGCCAGCAATTACAGGGTTAATTCACCCCTCCACTTT
V gene: TRBV20-1; J gene: TRBJ1-2; clone size: NA; D gene: NA; CDR3 protein: CSARDLDLLYGYTF; CDR3 DNA: TGCAGTGCTAGAGATTTGGATTTGCTCTATGGCTACACCTTC
V gene: TRBV5-1; J gene: TRBJ1-2; clone size: few; D gene: NA; CDR3 protein: CASSLAKRVDGYTF; CDR3 DNA: TGCGCCAGCAGCTTGGCCAAAAGGGTAGATGGCTACACCTTC
V gene: TRBV12-3/TRBV12-4; J gene: TRBJ1-6; clone size: few; D gene: TRBD1; CDR3 protein: CASGRTGAYSPLHF; CDR3 DNA: TGTGCCAGCGGGCGGACAGGGGCTTATTCACCCCTCCACTTT
V gene: TRBV4-3; J gene: TRBJ1-3; clone size: many; D gene: NA; CDR3 protein: CASSQALGLGDTIYF; CDR3 DNA: TGCGCCAGCAGCCAAGCGTTGGGCCTAGGGGACACCATATATTTT
V gene: TRBV6-2/TRBV6-3; J gene: TRBJ1-1; clone size: few; D gene: TRBD1; CDR3 protein: CASRDRIDTEAFF; CDR3 DNA: TGTGCCAGCAGGGACAGGATCGACACTGAAGCTTTCTTT
V gene: TRBV20-1; J gene: TRBJ2-7; clone size: few; D gene: NA; CDR3 protein: CSARDLASFGDEQYF; CDR3 DNA: TGCAGTGCTAGAGATCTGGCAAGTTTCGGGGACGAGCAGTACTTC
V gene: TRBV5-1; J gene: TRBJ1-2; clone size: few; D gene: NA; CDR3 protein: CASSLEWGISGYTF; CDR3 DNA: TGCGCCAGCAGCTTGGAGTGGGGGATTTCAGGCTACACCTTC
V gene: TRBV5-1; J gene: TRBJ1-2; clone size: few; D gene: TRBD1; CDR3 protein: CASSLYRGNYGYTF; CDR3 DNA: TGCGCCAGCAGCTTATACAGGGGGAACTATGGCTACACCTTC
V gene: TRBV18; J gene: TRBJ1-2; clone size: few; D gene: NA; CDR3 protein: CASSAFRDYHGYTF; CDR3 DNA: TGTGCCAGCTCAGCTTTCCGGGATTACCATGGCTACACCTTC
V gene: TRBV12-3/TRBV12-4; J gene: TRBJ2-3; clone size: NA; D gene: NA; CDR3 protein: CASSLNDF; CDR3 DNA: TGTGCCAGCAGTTTAAACGATTTT
V gene: TRBV4-2; J gene: TRBJ1-3; clone size: NA; D gene: NA; CDR3 protein: CASSQATSTGSGNTIYF; CDR3 DNA: TGTGCCAGCAGCCAGGCTACTTCGACAGGCTCTGGAAACACCATATATTTT
V gene: TRBV6-5; J gene: TRBJ2-6; clone size: few; D gene: NA; CDR3 protein: CASSYGRSGANVLTF; CDR3 DNA: TGTGCCAGCAGTTACGGACGCTCTGGGGCCAACGTCCTGACTTTC
V gene: TRBV11-2; J gene: TRBJ1-6; clone size: NA; D gene: TRBD1; CDR3 protein: CASSDRAGYNSPLHF; CDR3 DNA: TGTGCCAGCAGCGACAGGGCGGGGTATAATTCACCCCTCCACTTT
V gene: TRBV6-2/TRBV6-3; J gene: TRBJ2-2; clone size: few; D gene: NA; CDR3 protein: CASSSGTMNTGELFF; CDR3 DNA: TGTGCCAGCAGTTCTGGGACGATGAACACCGGGGAGCTGTTTTTT
V gene: TRBV30; J gene: TRBJ2-2; clone size: few; D gene: NA; CDR3 protein: CAWSAQGAGELFF; CDR3 DNA: TGTGCCTGGAGTGCCCAAGGGGCCGGGGAGCTGTTTTTT
V gene: TRBV28; J gene: TRBJ2-3; clone size: NA; D gene: TRBD2; CDR3 protein: CASSPLRGGDTDTQYF; CDR3 DNA: TGTGCCAGCAGTCCCTTGCGGGGGGGGGACACAGATACGCAGTATTTT
V gene: TRBV24-1; J gene: TRBJ2-5; clone size: NA; D gene: TRBD2; CDR3 protein: CATSDPGLAGETQYF; CDR3 DNA: TGTGCCACCAGTGATCCCGGACTAGCAGGGGAGACCCAGTACTTC
V gene: TRBV11-1; J gene: TRBJ2-3; clone size: few; D gene: NA; CDR3 protein: CASSGFTTGPYGTDTQYF; CDR3 DNA: TGTGCCAGCAGCGGTTTTACCACGGGGCCATACGGCACAGATACGCAGTATTTT
V gene: TRBV28; J gene: TRBJ2-2; clone size: many; D gene: NA; CDR3 protein: CASRPSVFWKTTGELFF; CDR3 DNA: TGTGCCAGCAGACCCAGCGTTTTTTGGAAGACAACCGGGGAGCTGTTTTTT
V gene: TRBV5-1; J gene: TRBJ1-5; clone size: NA; D gene: NA; CDR3 protein: CASSLNGYQPQHF; CDR3 DNA: TGCGCCAGCAGCTTGAACGGATATCAGCCCCAGCATTTT
V gene: TRBV9; J gene: TRBJ1-1; clone size: many; D gene: NA; CDR3 protein: CASSVDPLDSVNTEAFF; CDR3 DNA: TGTGCCAGCAGCGTAGACCCCTTAGACTCCGTTAACACTGAAGCTTTCTTT
V gene: TRBV4-2; J gene: TRBJ2-1; clone size: NA; D gene: TRBD2; CDR3 protein: CASSSYSGDYNEQFF; CDR3 DNA: TGTGCCAGCAGCTCGTATAGCGGGGACTACAATGAGCAGTTCTTC
V gene: TRBV6-5; J gene: TRBJ2-2; clone size: few; D gene: TRBD2; CDR3 protein: CASSLRGGHDTGELFF; CDR3 DNA: TGTGCCAGCAGTTTGCGGGGGGGCCACGACACCGGGGAGCTGTTTTTT
V gene: TRBV18; J gene: TRBJ2-5; clone size: NA; D gene: NA; CDR3 protein: CASSPQEETQYF; CDR3 DNA: TGTGCCAGCTCACCTCAGGAAGAGACCCAGTACTTC
V gene: TRBV4-3; J gene: TRBJ2-5; clone size: many; D gene: NA; CDR3 protein: CASSQGVTDQETQYF; CDR3 DNA: TGCGCCAGCAGCCAAGGTGTAACAGACCAAGAGACCCAGTACTTC
V gene: TRBV19; J gene: TRBJ2-1; clone size: few; D gene: NA; CDR3 protein: CASTIQGGSYNEQFF; CDR3 DNA: TGTGCCAGTACGATACAGGGAGGGTCCTACAATGAGCAGTTCTTC
V gene: TRBV12-3/TRBV12-4; J gene: TRBJ2-3; clone size: many; D gene: TRBD2; CDR3 protein: CASSLGGARQDTQYF; CDR3 DNA: TGTGCCAGCAGTTTGGGAGGGGCTCGACAAGATACGCAGTATTTT
V gene: TRBV12-3/TRBV12-4; J gene: TRBJ1-1; clone size: many; D gene: NA; CDR3 protein: CASSFGQSTEAFF; CDR3 DNA: TGTGCCAGCAGTTTTGGACAGTCCACTGAAGCTTTCTTT
V gene: TRBV12-3/TRBV12-4; J gene: TRBJ2-5; clone size: NA; D gene: TRBD2; CDR3 protein: CASSPTSGGTETQYF; CDR3 DNA: TGTGCCAGCAGCCCCACTAGCGGGGGGACGGAGACCCAGTACTTC
V gene: TRBV20-1; J gene: TRBJ2-6; clone size: few; D gene: TRBD2; CDR3 protein: CSARDPAGDSGANVLTF; CDR3 DNA: TGCAGTGCTAGAGATCCAGCGGGGGACTCTGGGGCCAACGTCCTGACTTTC
V gene: TRBV7-2; J gene: TRBJ1-1; clone size: few; D gene: NA; CDR3 protein: CASSLTRHEAFF; CDR3 DNA: TGTGCCAGCAGCCTAACTCGACATGAAGCTTTCTTT